The rows below give T cell receptor beta chains drawn from one sample of a study of blood T cells in healthy people across ages. A single record per CDR3 protein comes from TCRdb applying MiXCR to the 5' RACE reads. The sample has 550,000 to 700,000 distinct CDR3 sequences; 25% to 30% are singletons. Sequencing was done on a sample of blood. All receptors come from a woman in her 70s in good health. The CDR3 runs from the conserved cysteine through the conserved F or W. Fields, in order: CDR3 DNA, CDR3 protein, V gene, J gene, clone size, D gene. D genes are given only for firm matches. Part of the rows lack a size; the others show once, few, many or a class for expanded clones.

cdr3_nt: TGTGCCAGCAGTTTACTAAGGGATTCACCCCTCCACTTT; cdr3_aa: CASSLLRDSPLHF; v_call: TRBV27; j_call: TRBJ1-6; clone_size: .; d_call: .
cdr3_nt: TGTGCCAGCAGCTTGGGAGGAACAGCTTACACCTACAATGAGCAGTTCTTC; cdr3_aa: CASSLGGTAYTYNEQFF; v_call: TRBV5-6; j_call: TRBJ2-1; clone_size: .; d_call: .
cdr3_nt: TGCAGTGCCCGGAGGAGCGGGGGGGCCGATGAGCAGTTCTTC; cdr3_aa: CSARRSGGADEQFF; v_call: TRBV20-1; j_call: TRBJ2-1; clone_size: few; d_call: TRBD2
cdr3_nt: TGTGCCACCAGCGTCCGGACAGGGGGCTATGAAAAACTGTTTTTT; cdr3_aa: CATSVRTGGYEKLFF; v_call: TRBV15; j_call: TRBJ1-4; clone_size: .; d_call: TRBD1
cdr3_nt: TGCAGTGCTAGATCTGGTAGCGGGGCGTACGAGCAGTACTTC; cdr3_aa: CSARSGSGAYEQYF; v_call: TRBV20-1; j_call: TRBJ2-7; clone_size: .; d_call: TRBD2
cdr3_nt: TGTGCCATCAGACCAAACCTTAAAACAGGGATAGTGGATCGATCAGATACGCAGCATTTT; cdr3_aa: CAIRPNLKTGIVDRSDTQHF; v_call: TRBV10-3; j_call: TRBJ1-5; clone_size: .; d_call: .
cdr3_nt: TGCGCCAGCAGCCCCGGGACAGCGATCACAGATACGCAGTATTTT; cdr3_aa: CASSPGTAITDTQYF; v_call: TRBV5-1; j_call: TRBJ2-3; clone_size: few; d_call: TRBD1
cdr3_nt: TGCAGCGTCGCTGGGACAGGCAAGACTTTCTTT; cdr3_aa: CSVAGTGKTFF; v_call: TRBV29-1; j_call: TRBJ1-1; clone_size: .; d_call: TRBD1
cdr3_nt: TGCAGCGTTGTCGCGGGACTAAACAACGAGCAGTACTTC; cdr3_aa: CSVVAGLNNEQYF; v_call: TRBV29-1; j_call: TRBJ2-7; clone_size: few; d_call: TRBD2
cdr3_nt: TGTGCCAGCAGCTCAGGGGGGTTCTCCGAGCAGTACTTC; cdr3_aa: CASSSGGFSEQYF; v_call: TRBV13; j_call: TRBJ2-7; clone_size: few; d_call: .
cdr3_nt: TGTGCCAGCAGCCACCGACAGGCCGTGATGACACCCCTCCACTTT; cdr3_aa: CASSHRQAVMTPLHF; v_call: TRBV4-2; j_call: TRBJ1-6; clone_size: .; d_call: .
cdr3_nt: TGTGCCAGCAGCTTGGCGAGACAGGGGGGATCGTACGAGCAGTACTTC; cdr3_aa: CASSLARQGGSYEQYF; v_call: TRBV5-5; j_call: TRBJ2-7; clone_size: .; d_call: TRBD1
cdr3_nt: TGTGCCAGCATCACGGGTGGCGGCTACACCTTC; cdr3_aa: CASITGGGYTF; v_call: TRBV28; j_call: TRBJ1-2; clone_size: .; d_call: .
cdr3_nt: TGTGCCAGCAGTTACTCTTCCACACAGGAACAAGACTACGAGCAGTACTTC; cdr3_aa: CASSYSSTQEQDYEQYF; v_call: TRBV6-6; j_call: TRBJ2-7; clone_size: .; d_call: .
cdr3_nt: TGTGCCAGCGGGGGCCACACTGAAGCTTTCTTT; cdr3_aa: CASGGHTEAFF; v_call: TRBV2; j_call: TRBJ1-1; clone_size: .; d_call: .
cdr3_nt: TGTGCCAGCAGCTTGGGGACGGACGCTAACTATGGCTACACCTTC; cdr3_aa: CASSLGTDANYGYTF; v_call: TRBV7-8; j_call: TRBJ1-2; clone_size: few; d_call: .
cdr3_nt: TGTGCCAGCAGTGAAGCCCCCACGTCCAACACTGAGGCTTTCTTT; cdr3_aa: CASSEAPTSNTEAFF; v_call: TRBV6-1; j_call: TRBJ1-1; clone_size: .; d_call: .
cdr3_nt: TGTGCTAGCAGCCTCTACGTGGGCGTGAACACCGGGGAGCTGTTTTTT; cdr3_aa: CASSLYVGVNTGELFF; v_call: TRBV7-7; j_call: TRBJ2-2; clone_size: .; d_call: .
cdr3_nt: TGTGCCACCAGCAGAGATGGGCAGAATAGCAATCAGCCCCAGCATTTT; cdr3_aa: CATSRDGQNSNQPQHF; v_call: TRBV15; j_call: TRBJ1-5; clone_size: many; d_call: .
cdr3_nt: TGTGCCAGCTCACCGGGGGGCGACCAGCCCCAGCATTTT; cdr3_aa: CASSPGGDQPQHF; v_call: TRBV18; j_call: TRBJ1-5; clone_size: many; d_call: .
cdr3_nt: TGTGCCAGCAGTCCTCTTGGACCCCTCTACACCTTC; cdr3_aa: CASSPLGPLYTF; v_call: TRBV2; j_call: TRBJ1-2; clone_size: .; d_call: .
cdr3_nt: TGTGCCAGCAGCGCCTTCAGGGGGCAGGACACTGAAGCTTTCTTT; cdr3_aa: CASSAFRGQDTEAFF; v_call: TRBV7-2; j_call: TRBJ1-1; clone_size: few; d_call: TRBD1
cdr3_nt: TGCGCCAGCAGCTTGGAGGGGTCTGAGGCCCAGTACTTC; cdr3_aa: CASSLEGSEAQYF; v_call: TRBV5-1; j_call: TRBJ2-5; clone_size: few; d_call: .
cdr3_nt: TGTGCCAGCAGCTTAGCGAGTGTGGAGGGCGGGTATGGCTACACCTTC; cdr3_aa: CASSLASVEGGYGYTF; v_call: TRBV7-2; j_call: TRBJ1-2; clone_size: few; d_call: .
cdr3_nt: TGTGCCAGCAGCCCCTACAATAATGAAAAACTGTTTTTT; cdr3_aa: CASSPYNNEKLFF; v_call: TRBV3-1; j_call: TRBJ1-4; clone_size: few; d_call: .
cdr3_nt: TGCGCCAGCAGTCGGGACTTTTTGAACACTGAAGCTCTCTTT; cdr3_aa: CASSRDFLNTEALF; v_call: TRBV4-3; j_call: TRBJ1-1; clone_size: .; d_call: .
cdr3_nt: TGTGCCAGCAGTCCTGGACAGGGGGCGAGGTATGGCTACACCTTC; cdr3_aa: CASSPGQGARYGYTF; v_call: TRBV3-1; j_call: TRBJ1-2; clone_size: few; d_call: TRBD1
cdr3_nt: TGTGCCAGCAGCTCGGACACGGCGTATACGCAGTATTTT; cdr3_aa: CASSSDTAYTQYF; v_call: TRBV7-9; j_call: TRBJ2-3; clone_size: few; d_call: .
cdr3_nt: TGCAGTGCCGGTACAGGGAACTATGGCTACACCTTC; cdr3_aa: CSAGTGNYGYTF; v_call: TRBV20-1; j_call: TRBJ1-2; clone_size: .; d_call: .
cdr3_nt: TGTGCCAGCTCACCTTGGACGGCTGCCTCTGGAAACACCATATATTTT; cdr3_aa: CASSPWTAASGNTIYF; v_call: TRBV18; j_call: TRBJ1-3; clone_size: .; d_call: .
cdr3_nt: TGTGCCAGCAGCACACGGTCGGCAGGTCGGGTCTATGGCTACACCTTC; cdr3_aa: CASSTRSAGRVYGYTF; v_call: TRBV7-9; j_call: TRBJ1-2; clone_size: few; d_call: .
cdr3_nt: TGCGCCAGCACGATCGCGGGGGGGCGCACAGATACGCAGTATTTT; cdr3_aa: CASTIAGGRTDTQYF; v_call: TRBV5-1; j_call: TRBJ2-3; clone_size: .; d_call: TRBD2
cdr3_nt: TGTGCCAGCAGTTACTCCAGCGGGGGGCTCCAAGAGACCCAGTACTTC; cdr3_aa: CASSYSSGGLQETQYF; v_call: TRBV6-5; j_call: TRBJ2-5; clone_size: .; d_call: TRBD2
cdr3_nt: TGTGCCAGCAGCTTAGTACTAGCGGTAGAGACCCAGTACTTC; cdr3_aa: CASSLVLAVETQYF; v_call: TRBV7-2; j_call: TRBJ2-5; clone_size: few; d_call: TRBD2
cdr3_nt: TGTGCCACTAGGGGTTTGAACACTGAAGCTTTCTTT; cdr3_aa: CATRGLNTEAFF; v_call: TRBV10-3; j_call: TRBJ1-1; clone_size: .; d_call: .
cdr3_nt: TGTGCCAGCAGCTCTGGGTCCCCTGGGGCCAACGTCCTGACTTTC; cdr3_aa: CASSSGSPGANVLTF; v_call: TRBV7-9; j_call: TRBJ2-6; clone_size: few; d_call: .
cdr3_nt: TGCAGTGCTCATTCTCCGGTCGGGGGAGGATTTGAGCAGTTCTTC; cdr3_aa: CSAHSPVGGGFEQFF; v_call: TRBV20-1; j_call: TRBJ2-1; clone_size: few; d_call: .
cdr3_nt: TGCGCCAGCAGCTTCCAGGGATTGACACAAGAGACCCAGTACTTC; cdr3_aa: CASSFQGLTQETQYF; v_call: TRBV5-1; j_call: TRBJ2-5; clone_size: few; d_call: .
cdr3_nt: TGTGCCAGCAGCCTACGGGGACCGCCTAGGTATGGCTACACCTTC; cdr3_aa: CASSLRGPPRYGYTF; v_call: TRBV6-5; j_call: TRBJ1-2; clone_size: few; d_call: .
cdr3_nt: TGCGCCAGCAGCTACGTAGGGGGGGAGGAAAACATTCAGTACTTC; cdr3_aa: CASSYVGGEENIQYF; v_call: TRBV5-1; j_call: TRBJ2-4; clone_size: few; d_call: .
cdr3_nt: TGTGCCAGCAGCTCCCCACAGACTAGCGGGGCAAGGGAGCAGTACTTC; cdr3_aa: CASSSPQTSGAREQYF; v_call: TRBV11-1; j_call: TRBJ2-7; clone_size: few; d_call: TRBD2
cdr3_nt: TGCGCCAGCAGCCAAGAATCCAGGGATCATGGCTACACCTTC; cdr3_aa: CASSQESRDHGYTF; v_call: TRBV4-3; j_call: TRBJ1-2; clone_size: few; d_call: .
cdr3_nt: TGCGCCAGCAGCTCTCTAGCGGATCGAGAGACCCAGTACTTC; cdr3_aa: CASSSLADRETQYF; v_call: TRBV5-1; j_call: TRBJ2-5; clone_size: .; d_call: TRBD2
cdr3_nt: TGCAGCGTTGACTTCTCGGGGAGCGGCTATGGCTACACCTTC; cdr3_aa: CSVDFSGSGYGYTF; v_call: TRBV29-1; j_call: TRBJ1-2; clone_size: once; d_call: .
cdr3_nt: TGCAGCGTTGAAGACGAGGGGGGTCTAACATGGCAGTACTTC; cdr3_aa: CSVEDEGGLTWQYF; v_call: TRBV29-1; j_call: TRBJ2-7; clone_size: .; d_call: .
cdr3_nt: TGTGCCAGCAACCGTGGGACGGTCTCTGGAAACACCATATATTTT; cdr3_aa: CASNRGTVSGNTIYF; v_call: TRBV12-3/TRBV12-4; j_call: TRBJ1-3; clone_size: .; d_call: .
cdr3_nt: TGCAGTGCTAATCGCCTGGGACAGAGCTCCTACGAGCAGTACTTC; cdr3_aa: CSANRLGQSSYEQYF; v_call: TRBV20-1; j_call: TRBJ2-7; clone_size: .; d_call: TRBD1
cdr3_nt: TGTGCCAGCAGCTCGGGGGGTTTTCGGGGTGGCACTGAAGCTTTCTTT; cdr3_aa: CASSSGGFRGGTEAFF; v_call: TRBV7-9; j_call: TRBJ1-1; clone_size: .; d_call: .
cdr3_nt: TGCGCCAGCAGCGACAGGGGAGGAATTTATGAGCAGTTCTTC; cdr3_aa: CASSDRGGIYEQFF; v_call: TRBV5-1; j_call: TRBJ2-1; clone_size: .; d_call: TRBD1
cdr3_nt: TGTGCCAGCAGTGAATATGCAGGGCAATACTCCCACGAGCAGTACTTC; cdr3_aa: CASSEYAGQYSHEQYF; v_call: TRBV25-1; j_call: TRBJ2-7; clone_size: few; d_call: .
cdr3_nt: TGTGCCAGCAGCCCGGACAGCCGTAATTCACCTCTCCACTTT; cdr3_aa: CASSPDSRNSPLHF; v_call: TRBV3-1; j_call: TRBJ1-6; clone_size: many; d_call: .
cdr3_nt: TGCAGCGTGCGGGGGGGCACCGTGAACACTGAAGCTTTCTTT; cdr3_aa: CSVRGGTVNTEAFF; v_call: TRBV29-1; j_call: TRBJ1-1; clone_size: .; d_call: .
cdr3_nt: TGTGCCAGCAGCTTAGGTGGGACACACTACAATGAGCAGTTCTTC; cdr3_aa: CASSLGGTHYNEQFF; v_call: TRBV7-6; j_call: TRBJ2-1; clone_size: few; d_call: .